The source of this T cell receptor beta chain is a study of blood T cell repertoires in COVID-19. On the study more broadly: Donors in the United States, Italy and Spain gave samples during acute or convalescent COVID-19.

Libraries were prepared by immunoSEQ multiplex PCR; TCRdb keeps only in-frame clonotypes and omits some of them. The repertoire consists of about 220,000 clones, with 86% occurring once and the leading ten covering about 2.2%. Unmatched junction bases numbered 7, after V lost 1 base and J lost 7 bases. This CDR3 region has 14 residues. Per germline, CDR1 PRHDT and CDR2 FYEKMQ (reference sequence). The rearrangement uses TRBV13 and TRBJ2-7; 7 bases align to TRBD1. This TCR came from a man in his thirties or forties who had recovered from COVID-19. The sequencing input was peripheral blood. In DNA form, the CDR3 reads TGTGCCAGCAGCTTAGCGGGACAGAAGATTGAGCAGTACTTC. Protein sequence: CASSLAGQKIEQYF.